This TCR beta chain was sequenced for a study of T cell responses to AZD1222 COVID-19 vaccine. Study-wide points: Spike regions recognized by vaccine-associated CD4 TCRs spanned the protein, led by 160-218 and 743-854.

The repertoire was sequenced with immunoSEQ multiplex PCR; TCRdb's copy has only in-frame clones and lacks some. The sample lists some 110,000 clones, around 88% occurring once. Concerning this clone itself: The antigen is unknown.

Trimming took 1 base from V and 7 from J; bases not matched to a gene: 0. The CDR3 consists of 13 residues. The V call is TRBV12-3 or TRBV12-4, the J call TRBJ2-1, with 8 nucleotides matching TRBD1. This clonotype originated in an adult in good health. Sample: peripheral blood, taken on day 0 of AZD1222 vaccination. CDR3: CASSLGTGNEQFF. The CDR3 region has the DNA TGTGCCAGCAGTTTAGGGACAGGGAATGAGCAGTTCTTC.